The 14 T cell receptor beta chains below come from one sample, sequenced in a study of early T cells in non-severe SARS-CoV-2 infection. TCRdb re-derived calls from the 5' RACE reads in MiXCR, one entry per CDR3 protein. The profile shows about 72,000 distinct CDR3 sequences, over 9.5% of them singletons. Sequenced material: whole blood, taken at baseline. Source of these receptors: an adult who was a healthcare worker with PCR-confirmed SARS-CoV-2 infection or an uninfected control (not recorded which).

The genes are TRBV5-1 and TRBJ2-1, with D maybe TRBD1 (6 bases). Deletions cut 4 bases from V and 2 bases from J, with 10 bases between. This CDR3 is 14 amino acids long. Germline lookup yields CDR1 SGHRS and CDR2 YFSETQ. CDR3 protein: CASSAGQTYNEQFF. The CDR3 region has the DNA TGCGCCAGCAGCGCTGGACAGACCTACAATGAGCAGTTCTTC.

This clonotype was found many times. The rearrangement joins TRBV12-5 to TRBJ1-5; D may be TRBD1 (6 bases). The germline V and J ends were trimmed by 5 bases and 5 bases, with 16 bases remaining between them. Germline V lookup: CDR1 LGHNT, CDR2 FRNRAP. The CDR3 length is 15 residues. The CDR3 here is CASGITGRRDQPQHF. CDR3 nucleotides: TGTGCTAGTGGTATCACAGGGAGGAGAGATCAGCCCCAGCATTTT.

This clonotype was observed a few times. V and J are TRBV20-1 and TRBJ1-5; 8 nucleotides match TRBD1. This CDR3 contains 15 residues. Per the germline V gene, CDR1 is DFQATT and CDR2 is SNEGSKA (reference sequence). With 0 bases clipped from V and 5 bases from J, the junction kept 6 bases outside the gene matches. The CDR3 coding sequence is TGCAGTGCTAGAGAGACAGGCAGGGGGCATCAGCCCCAGCATTTT. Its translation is CSARETGRGHQPQHF.

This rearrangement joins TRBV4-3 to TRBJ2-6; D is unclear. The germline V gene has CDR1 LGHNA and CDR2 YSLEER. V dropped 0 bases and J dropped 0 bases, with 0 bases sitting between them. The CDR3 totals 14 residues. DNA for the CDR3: TGCGCCAGCAGCCAAGACTCTGGGGCCAACGTCCTGACTTTC. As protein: CASSQDSGANVLTF.

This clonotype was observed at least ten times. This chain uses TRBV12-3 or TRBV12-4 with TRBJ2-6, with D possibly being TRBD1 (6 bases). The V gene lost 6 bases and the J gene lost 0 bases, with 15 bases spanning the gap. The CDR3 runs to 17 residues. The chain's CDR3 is CASSEGVPPSGANVLTF. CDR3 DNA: TGTGCCAGCAGCGAGGGGGTTCCACCCTCTGGGGCCAACGTCCTGACTTTC.

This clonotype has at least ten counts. The CDR3 bases are TGCGCCAGCAGCCAAGATCAAATCCCCCGACCCGATGGCTACACCTTC. This encodes CASSQDQIPRPDGYTF. The chain recombines TRBV4-1 with TRBJ1-2; D gene uncertain. The ends were cut back, 0 bases at V and 6 bases at J, with 17 bases in the middle. Per germline, CDR1 MGHRA and CDR2 YSYEKL. The CDR3 runs 16 residues.

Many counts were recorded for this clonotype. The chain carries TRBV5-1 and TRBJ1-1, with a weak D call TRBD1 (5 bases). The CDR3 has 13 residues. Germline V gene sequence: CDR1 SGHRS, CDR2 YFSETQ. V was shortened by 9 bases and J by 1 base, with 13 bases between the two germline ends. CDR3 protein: CATKRGENTEAFF. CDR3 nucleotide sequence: TGCGCCACCAAAAGAGGGGAGAACACTGAAGCTTTCTTT.

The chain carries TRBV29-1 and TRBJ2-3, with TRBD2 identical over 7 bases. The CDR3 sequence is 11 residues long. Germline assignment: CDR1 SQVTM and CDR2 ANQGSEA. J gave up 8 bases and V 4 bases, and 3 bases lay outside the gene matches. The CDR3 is CSVGGGVTQYF. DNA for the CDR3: TGCAGCGTTGGTGGGGGGGTTACGCAGTATTTT.

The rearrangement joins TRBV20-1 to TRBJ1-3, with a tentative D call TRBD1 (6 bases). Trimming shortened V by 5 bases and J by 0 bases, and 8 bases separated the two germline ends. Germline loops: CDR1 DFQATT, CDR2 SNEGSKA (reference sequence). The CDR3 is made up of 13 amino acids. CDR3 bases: TGCAGTGCTTCACAGGGCTCTGGAAACACCATATATTTT. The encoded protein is CSASQGSGNTIYF.

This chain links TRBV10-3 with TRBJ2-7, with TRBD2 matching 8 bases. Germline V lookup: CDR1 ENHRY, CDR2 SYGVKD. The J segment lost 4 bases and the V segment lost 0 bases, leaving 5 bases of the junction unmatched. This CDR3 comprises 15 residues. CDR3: CAISESQRGSYEQYF. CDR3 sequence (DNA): TGTGCCATCAGTGAGTCGCAGCGGGGGTCATACGAGCAGTACTTC.

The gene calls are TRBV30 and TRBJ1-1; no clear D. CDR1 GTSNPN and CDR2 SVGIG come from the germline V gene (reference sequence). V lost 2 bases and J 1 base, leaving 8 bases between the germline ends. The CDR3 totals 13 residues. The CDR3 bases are TGTGCCTGGAGTTATGGACGGAACACTGAAGCTTTCTTT. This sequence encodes CAWSYGRNTEAFF.

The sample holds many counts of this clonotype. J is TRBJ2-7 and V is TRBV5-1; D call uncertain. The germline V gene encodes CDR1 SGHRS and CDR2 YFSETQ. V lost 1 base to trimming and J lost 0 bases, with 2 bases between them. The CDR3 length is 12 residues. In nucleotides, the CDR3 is TGCGCCAGCAGCTTGAGCTCCTACGAGCAGTACTTC. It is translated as CASSLSSYEQYF.

The CDR3 DNA follows: TGTGCCAGCAGAAGATCCGAGCACACTGAAGCTTTCTTT. It specifies CASRRSEHTEAFF. This chain joins TRBV6-5 and TRBJ1-1; D is uncertain. The CDR3 runs 13 residues. V was pared by 6 bases and J by 3 bases, with 11 bases between. Germline V gene data show CDR1 as MNHEY and CDR2 as SVGAGI.

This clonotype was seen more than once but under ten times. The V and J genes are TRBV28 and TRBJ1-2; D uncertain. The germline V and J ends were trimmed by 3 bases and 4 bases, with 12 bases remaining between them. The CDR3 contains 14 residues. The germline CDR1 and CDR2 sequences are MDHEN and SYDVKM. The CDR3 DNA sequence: TGTGCCAGCAGTTTGGACGGATCCACCTATGGCTACACCTTC. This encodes CASSLDGSTYGYTF.